These 23 T cell receptor beta chains were sequenced from one sample in a study of T cells in Graves' hyperthyroidism and ophthalmopathy. Amplification yielded TCR beta CDR3 regions, with RNA transcripts as the source. The HTBI set primed first-round TCR CDR3 RT-PCR. TCRdb reprocessed the multiplex PCR reads with MiXCR, giving one entry per CDR3 protein. The sample lists roughly 350,000 distinct CDR3 sequences, 14% occurring once. Sequenced: blood. The receptors originated from a woman in her 30s with Graves' ophthalmopathy.

Many counts were recorded for this clonotype. J is TRBJ1-2 and V is TRBV11-2; D perhaps matches TRBD1 (5 bases). Germline V gives CDR1 SGHAT, CDR2 FQNNGV. The V and J ends lost 0 bases and 8 bases respectively, with 16 bases between them. The length of the CDR3 is 15 residues. CDR3 bases: TGTGCCAGCAGCTTAGAGTTTTCCAGGGCGCGGGGCTACACCTTC. Translated: CASSLEFSRARGYTF.

This clonotype turned up a few times. This chain's CDR3 is CASSQGQDFYEQYF. DNA of the CDR3: TGTGCCAGCAGCCAGGGACAGGACTTTTACGAGCAGTACTTC. This sequence joins TRBV13 and TRBJ2-7; 8 bases map to TRBD1. With V trimmed by 5 bases and J by 4 bases, 7 bases remained unmatched. This CDR3 has 14 amino acids. Germline V gives CDR1 PRHDT, CDR2 FYEKMQ (reference sequence).

V is TRBV6-5 and J is TRBJ2-1, with D possibly TRBD2 on 5 matching bases. Per the germline V gene, CDR1 is MNHEY and CDR2 is SVGAGI. The CDR3 length is 12 residues. V gave up 2 bases and J gave up 7 bases, with 6 bases separating them. The CDR3, as DNA: TGTGCCAGCAGTTACACGGGGAATGAGCAGTTCTTC. It codes for CASSYTGNEQFF.

This clonotype was seen repeatedly, ten times or more. The V and J genes are TRBV7-2 and TRBJ1-2, with 9 bases fitting TRBD1. V lost 5 bases to trimming and J lost 4 bases; unmatched junction nucleotides: 5. In germline, CDR1 is SGHTA, CDR2 FQGNSA. The CDR3 is 14 amino acids. The CDR3 DNA sequence: TGTGCCAGCAGCCTCCGACAGGGGGGCTATGGCTACACCTTC. This codes for CASSLRQGGYGYTF.

The V and J genes are TRBV5-6 and TRBJ1-1; 8 bases are shared with TRBD1. Germline V CDR1 and CDR2: SGHDT, YYEEEE. Trimming removed 3 bases from V and 1 base from J; junction bases left unmatched: 8. This CDR3 has 16 amino acids. The chain's CDR3 is CASSSTAGQGNTEAFF. For the CDR3, the DNA is TGTGCCAGCAGCTCGACGGCTGGACAGGGGAACACTGAAGCTTTCTTT.

In its sample, this clonotype was seen many times. The CDR3 region has the DNA TGTGCCAGCAGGGGACAGGTAGAGTCCTACGAGCAGTACTTC. It is translated as CASRGQVESYEQYF. The chain couples TRBV28 to TRBJ2-7; 8 nucleotides match TRBD1. After removal of 6 bases from V and 1 base from J, the junction contained 5 bases not matched to a gene. CDR3 length: 14 residues. Germline V gene sequence: CDR1 MDHEN, CDR2 SYDVKM.

The rearrangement links TRBV28 to TRBJ1-5; tentatively, D is TRBD1 (5 bases). This CDR3 comprises 15 residues. CDR1 is MDHEN, CDR2 SYDVKM, per germline. Trimming took off 7 bases at V and 0 bases at J, with 13 bases between the two ends. Here the CDR3 reads CASNIGVYSNQPQHF. The DNA for the CDR3 is TGTGCCAGCAACATAGGGGTCTATAGCAATCAGCCCCAGCATTTT.

This clonotype has a count of ten or more. The chain is built from TRBV11-2 and TRBJ2-7, with 7 bases identical to TRBD2. The V gene's germline CDR1 is SGHAT and CDR2 FQNNGV. The CDR3 length is 15 residues. Unmatched junction bases numbered 4, after V lost 1 base and J lost 1 base. The CDR3 nucleotides read TGTGCCAGCAGCTTAGGTGGACTAGGTTCCTACGAGCAGTACTTC. It encodes CASSLGGLGSYEQYF.

This clonotype was observed at least ten times. The V gene is TRBV6-6, the J gene TRBJ2-3, with D uncertain. Germline CDR1 MNHNY, CDR2 SVGAGI (reference sequence). Between the trimmed V and J ends, which lost 0 bases and 6 bases, there was a span of 7 bases. The CDR3 totals 13 residues. The CDR3 spells CASSYSMRDTQYF. In nucleotides, the CDR3 is TGTGCCAGCAGTTACTCGATGAGGGATACGCAGTATTTT.

As to this clonotype: A much larger clone lies one base from this, so it may be a read error. The chain employs TRBV5-6 and TRBJ2-1; D is possibly TRBD1 (6 bases). CDR3 length: 17 amino acids. Germline V gene lookup returns CDR1 SGHDT and CDR2 YYEEEE. The V and J ends lost 0 bases and 5 bases respectively, with 18 bases between them. The CDR3 here is CASSLGAGASLDNEQFF. CDR3 bases: TGTGCCAGCAGCTTGGGGGCAGGGGCTAGTTTGGACAATGAGCAGTTCTTC.

This clonotype was seen ten or more times. V gene TRBV10-3 combines with J gene TRBJ1-1; TRBD1 matches 9 bases. The CDR3 consists of 14 residues. CDR1 and CDR2 from the germline V gene are ENHRY and SYGVKD. V trimming: 4 bases; J trimming: 11 bases; junction bases outside the gene matches: 11. In nucleotides, the CDR3 is TGTGCCATCAGTGCGGTCCCGGGACAGGGTGCGGCTTTCTTT. This encodes CAISAVPGQGAAFF.

This clonotype was counted many times. The chain links TRBV20-1 to TRBJ1-2; D not certain. V was trimmed by 7 bases and J by 10 bases, leaving 7 bases between them. Germline V gene data show CDR1 as DFQATT and CDR2 as SNEGSKA (reference sequence). The CDR3 extends over 8 amino acids. DNA for the CDR3: TGCAGTGTTGATTCCTACACCTTC. Translating it yields CSVDSYTF.

The V gene is TRBV2, the J gene TRBJ2-1, with D possibly being TRBD2 (5 bases). The ends were cut back, 4 bases at V and 9 bases at J, with 10 bases in the middle. CDR1 and CDR2 from the germline V gene are SNHLY and FYNNEI. The CDR3 has 12 amino acids. The CDR3 DNA is TGTGCCAGCAGTGTTTTCGGAGGTGAGCAGTTCTTC. Amino acids: CASSVFGGEQFF.

This clonotype was counted between two and nine times. The chain carries TRBV20-1 and TRBJ1-4; TRBD1 aligns across 7 bases. The CDR3 has 14 residues. The germline CDR1 and CDR2 sequences are DFQATT and SNEGSKA (reference sequence). V shed 4 bases, J shed 4 bases, and the junction held 6 bases outside the gene matches. CDR3 amino acids: CSAISRDSNEKLFF. In nucleotides, the CDR3 is TGCAGTGCTATAAGCCGGGACAGTAATGAAAAACTGTTTTTT.

Ten or more counts support this clonotype. The gene calls are TRBV7-9 and TRBJ2-5; perhaps TRBD2 as D (5 bases). Germline V gene lookup returns CDR1 SEHNR and CDR2 FQNEAQ (reference sequence). Trimming stripped 1 base from V and 3 bases from J, with 9 bases between. This CDR3 has 14 amino acids. The CDR3 here is CASSLDLGEETQYF. CDR3 nucleotides: TGTGCCAGCAGCTTAGATTTGGGAGAAGAGACCCAGTACTTC.

Ten or more counts support this clonotype. This chain joins TRBV7-9 and TRBJ1-5, with 7 positions matching TRBD1. The CDR3 totals 15 residues. CDR1 SEHNR and CDR2 FQNEAQ come from the germline V gene (reference sequence). V lost 5 bases, J lost 5 bases, and 9 bases stayed unmatched. The CDR3 bases are TGTGCCAGCAGCGATACAGGGGTTGTAGATCAGCCCCAGCATTTT. Translation: CASSDTGVVDQPQHF.

This clonotype appeared many times. The V gene is TRBV20-1, the J gene TRBJ1-6, with 7 bases fitting TRBD1. CDR3 size: 18 residues. The trim removed 5 bases at V and 2 bases at J, leaving 15 bases unmatched. Germline lookup yields CDR1 DFQATT and CDR2 SNEGSKA (reference sequence). The CDR3 loop reads CSAVVIRQGTTYNSPLHF. For the CDR3, the DNA is TGCAGTGCTGTCGTGATCCGACAGGGAACGACCTATAATTCACCCCTCCACTTT.

This clonotype has more than one count but fewer than ten. A read error may account for a junction end that differs from germline. V is TRBV5-8 and J is TRBJ2-7, with TRBD2 matching over 9 bases. The CDR3 extends over 15 amino acids. CDR1 and CDR2 from the germline V gene are SGHTS and YDEGEE. The CDR3 nucleotides read TGTGCCAGCAACTTGGCGACTAGCGGCCCCTACGAGCAGTACTTC. Translated, it gives CASNLATSGPYEQYF. Full variable domain (outside the CDR3, taken from reference TRBV5-8 and TRBJ2-7): EAGVTQSPTHLIKTRGQQATLRCSPISGHTSVYWYQQALGLGLQFLLWYDEGEERNRGNFPPRFSGRQFPNYSSELNVNALELEDSALYLCASNLATSGPYEQYFGPGTRLTVT.

This clonotype has ten or more counts. The chain is built from TRBV12-3 or TRBV12-4 and TRBJ1-2; TRBD1 matches 7 bases. The CDR3 runs 15 residues. The junction had 9 bases not matched to a gene; V was cut back by 5 bases and J by 3 bases. CDR3: CASSLGQLRHYGYTF. CDR3 nucleotide sequence: TGTGCCAGCAGTCTGGGACAGCTGCGACACTATGGCTACACCTTC.

This clonotype was recorded at least ten times. The chain has TRBV7-9 and TRBJ1-2, with D unresolved. V lost 6 bases to trimming and J lost 1 base, with 9 bases between them. The CDR3 consists of 13 residues. Germline V gene lookup returns CDR1 SEHNR and CDR2 FQNEAQ (reference sequence). In nucleotides, the CDR3 is TGTGCCAGCAGTCCAGCTGATAACTATGGCTACACCTTC. Translating it yields CASSPADNYGYTF.

This rearrangement joins TRBV5-4 to TRBJ2-3, with TRBD2 identical over 9 bases. The CDR3 length is 14 residues. J lost 6 bases, V lost 2 bases, and 4 bases had no gene match. In germline, CDR1 is SGHNT, CDR2 YYREEE (reference sequence). The CDR3 DNA is TGTGCCAGCAGCTTAAGCGGGAGGCAGGATACGCAGTATTTT. This translates into CASSLSGRQDTQYF.

This clonotype was observed at least ten times. CDR3 region: CASTELGAYEQYF. The CDR3 DNA reads as TGTGCCAGCACAGAGTTGGGTGCCTACGAGCAGTACTTC. The chain couples TRBV7-9 to TRBJ2-7; D not certain. The CDR3 loop spans 13 amino acids. V was shortened by 7 bases and J by 2 bases, with 12 bases between the two germline ends. Germline V gene lookup returns CDR1 SEHNR and CDR2 FQNEAQ (reference sequence).

In regard to this clonotype: Being one base from a much bigger clone, this may be a read error. The chain has TRBV9 and TRBJ1-2; D is undetermined. Trimming cost V 4 bases and J 8 bases, with 15 bases left between them. CDR1 and CDR2 (germline): SGDLS, YYNGEE. There are 13 residues in the CDR3. The CDR3 loop reads CASSNQARSGYTF. As DNA, the CDR3 is TGTGCCAGCAGCAACCAAGCCCGGAGCGGCTACACCTTC.